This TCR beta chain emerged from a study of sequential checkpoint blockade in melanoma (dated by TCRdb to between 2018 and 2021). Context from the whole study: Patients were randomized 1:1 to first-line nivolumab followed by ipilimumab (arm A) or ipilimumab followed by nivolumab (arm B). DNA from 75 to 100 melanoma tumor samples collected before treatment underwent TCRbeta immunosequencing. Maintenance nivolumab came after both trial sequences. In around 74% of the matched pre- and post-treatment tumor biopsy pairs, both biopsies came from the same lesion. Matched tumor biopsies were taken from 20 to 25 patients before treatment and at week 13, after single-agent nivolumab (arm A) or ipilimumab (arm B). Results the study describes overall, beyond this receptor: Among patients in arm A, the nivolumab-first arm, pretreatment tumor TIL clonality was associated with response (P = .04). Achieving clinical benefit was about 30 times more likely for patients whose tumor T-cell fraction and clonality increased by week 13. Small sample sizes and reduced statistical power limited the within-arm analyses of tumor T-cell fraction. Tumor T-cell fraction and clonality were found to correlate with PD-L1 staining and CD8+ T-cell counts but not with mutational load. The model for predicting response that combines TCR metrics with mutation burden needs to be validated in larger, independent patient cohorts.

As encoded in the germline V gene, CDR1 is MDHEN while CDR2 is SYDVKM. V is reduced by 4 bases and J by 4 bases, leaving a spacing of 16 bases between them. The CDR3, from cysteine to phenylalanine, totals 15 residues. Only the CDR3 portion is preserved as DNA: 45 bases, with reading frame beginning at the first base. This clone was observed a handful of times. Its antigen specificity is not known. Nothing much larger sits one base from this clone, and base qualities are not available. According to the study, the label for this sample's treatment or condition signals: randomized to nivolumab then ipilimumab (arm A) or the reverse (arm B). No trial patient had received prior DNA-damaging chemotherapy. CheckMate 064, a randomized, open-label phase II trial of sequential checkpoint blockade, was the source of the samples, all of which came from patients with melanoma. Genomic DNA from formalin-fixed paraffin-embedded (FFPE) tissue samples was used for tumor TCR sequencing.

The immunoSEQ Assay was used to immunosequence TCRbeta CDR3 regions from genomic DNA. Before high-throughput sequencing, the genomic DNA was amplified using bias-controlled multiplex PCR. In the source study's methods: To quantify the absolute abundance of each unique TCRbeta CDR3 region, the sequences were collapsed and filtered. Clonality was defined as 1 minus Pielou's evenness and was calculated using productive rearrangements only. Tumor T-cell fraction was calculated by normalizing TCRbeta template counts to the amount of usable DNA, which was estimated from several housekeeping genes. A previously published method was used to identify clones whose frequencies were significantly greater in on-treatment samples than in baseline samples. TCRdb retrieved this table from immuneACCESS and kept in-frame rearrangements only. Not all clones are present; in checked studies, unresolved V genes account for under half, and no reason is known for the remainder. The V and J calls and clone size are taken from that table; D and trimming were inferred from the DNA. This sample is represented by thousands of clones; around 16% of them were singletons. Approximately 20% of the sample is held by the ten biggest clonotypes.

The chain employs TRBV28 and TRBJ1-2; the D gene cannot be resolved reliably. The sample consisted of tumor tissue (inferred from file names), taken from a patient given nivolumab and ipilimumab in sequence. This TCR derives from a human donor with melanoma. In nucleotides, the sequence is TGTGCCAGCAGTTCCGCTAGTGGGAGAGTCTATGGCTACACCTTC. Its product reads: CASSSASGRVYGYTF.